This section outlines one T cell receptor (beta chain) sequence together with its context. This specimen belongs to a study of blood T cell repertoires in COVID-19. Germline V gene sequence: CDR1 MNHEY, CDR2 SVGAGI. The CDR3 totals 13 residues. Trimming stripped 4 bases from V and 6 bases from J, with 7 bases between. Produced via immunoSEQ multiplex PCR; TCRdb's table is partial and in-frame only. This sample has some 140,000 clones; around 79% occur once, and the top ten carry 5%. This chain connects TRBV6-5 to TRBJ1-6, with D unresolved. The sequenced sample consisted of peripheral blood. This sequence was found in a woman aged 70-85 years with COVID-19, enrolled during active disease. CDR3 sequence: CASSSGFNSPLHF. As DNA, the CDR3 is TGTGCCAGCAGTTCGGGGTTTAATTCACCCCTCCACTTT.